These 6 T cell receptor beta chains were sequenced from one sample in a study of shared clonotypes between healthy human individuals. Libraries were prepared by immunoSEQ multiplex PCR; TCRdb keeps only in-frame clonotypes and omits some of them. The sample lists 2 million to 2.5 million clones, approximately 95% occurring once. Sequenced sample: naive CD4+ T cells from PBMCs. Subset meaning: CD45RA+ positively selected. Receptor source: a young man in good health. Some clones in this sample may be carry-over from other donors' samples.

As regards this clone: Other nucleotide sequences in the sample specify the same CDR3. V usage is TRBV30 and J usage is TRBJ2-3; no firm D call. The CDR3 contains 12 residues. Trimming took 0 bases from V and 6 from J, leaving 7 bases between them. Germline lookup yields CDR1 GTSNPN and CDR2 SVGIG (reference sequence). This CDR3 is CAWSVQGDTQYF. Written as DNA, the CDR3 is TGTGCCTGGAGTGTACAAGGGGATACGCAGTATTTT.

The genes are TRBV7-2 and TRBJ2-3, with D perhaps TRBD2 (6 bases). Germline CDR1 SGHTA, CDR2 FQGNSA. The CDR3 sequence is 16 residues long. The V and J ends lost 3 bases and 3 bases respectively, with 16 bases between them. CDR3: CASSFWDSLGTDTQYF. The CDR3 coding sequence is TGTGCCAGCAGCTTTTGGGACTCCCTGGGGACAGATACGCAGTATTTT.

The chain employs TRBV28 and TRBJ2-6; no clear D gene. The CDR3 sequence is 16 residues long. The germline gives CDR1 MDHEN, CDR2 SYDVKM. Trimming stripped 3 bases from V and 0 bases from J, with 9 bases between. DNA for the CDR3: TGTGCCAGCAGTTTCCCTCGGTACTCTGGGGCCAACGTCCTGACTTTC. Protein sequence: CASSFPRYSGANVLTF. The entire variable domain, with the rest obtained from reference TRBV28 and TRBJ2-6, is as follows: DVKVTQSSRYLVKRTGEKVFLECVQDMDHENMFWYRQDPGLGLRLIYFSYDVKMKEKGDIPEGYSVSREKKERFSLILESASTNQTSMYLCASSFPRYSGANVLTFGAGSRLTVL.

V usage is TRBV2 and J usage is TRBJ2-7; tentatively, D is TRBD1 (5 bases). Trimming took off 4 bases at V and 4 bases at J, with 17 bases between the two ends. The CDR3 totals 15 residues. The germline CDR1 and CDR2 sequences are SNHLY and FYNNEI. The CDR3 DNA reads TGTGCCAGCAGTGCCCAGGGTCTTCAAACATACGAGCAGTACTTC. It specifies CASSAQGLQTYEQYF.

The chain recombines TRBV13 with TRBJ2-7; TRBD1 aligns across 8 bases. There are 14 residues in the CDR3. Germline V gives CDR1 PRHDT, CDR2 FYEKMQ (reference sequence). V trimming: 3 bases; J trimming: 7 bases; junction bases outside the gene matches: 8. Here the CDR3 DNA reads TGTGCCAGCAGCTTTCGGCAGGGGGCTCGGGAGCAGTACTTC. Its translation is CASSFRQGAREQYF.

The chain is built from TRBV27 and TRBJ1-2; possible D gene TRBD1, 5 bases. V gave up 6 bases and J gave up 8 bases, with 16 bases separating them. CDR1 and CDR2 from the germline V gene are MNHEY and SMNVEV (reference sequence). This CDR3 contains 13 residues. For the CDR3, the DNA is TGTGCCAGCAGCTTTGGGGGATCGCGCGGCTACACCTTC. The encoded protein is CASSFGGSRGYTF.